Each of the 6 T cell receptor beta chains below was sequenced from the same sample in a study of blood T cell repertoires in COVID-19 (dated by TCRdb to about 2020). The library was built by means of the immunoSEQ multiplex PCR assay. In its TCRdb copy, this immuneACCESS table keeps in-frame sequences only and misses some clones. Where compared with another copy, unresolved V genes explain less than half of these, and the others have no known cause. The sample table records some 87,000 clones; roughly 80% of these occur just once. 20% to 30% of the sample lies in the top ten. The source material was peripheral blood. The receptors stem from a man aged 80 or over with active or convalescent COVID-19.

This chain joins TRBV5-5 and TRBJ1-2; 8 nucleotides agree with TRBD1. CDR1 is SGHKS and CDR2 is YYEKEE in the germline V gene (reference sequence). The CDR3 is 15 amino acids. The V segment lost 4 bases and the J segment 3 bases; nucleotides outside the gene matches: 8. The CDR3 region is CASSQGQANYYGYTF. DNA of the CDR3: TGTGCCAGCAGCCAGGGACAGGCGAACTACTATGGCTACACCTTC.

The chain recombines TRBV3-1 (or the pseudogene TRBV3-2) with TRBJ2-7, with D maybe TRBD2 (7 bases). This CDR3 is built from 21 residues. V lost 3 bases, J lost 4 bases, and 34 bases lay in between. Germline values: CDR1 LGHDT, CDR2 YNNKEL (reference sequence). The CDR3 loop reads CASSQVLSPLSGGAGRYEQYF. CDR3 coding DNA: TGTGCCAGCAGCCAGGTGTTATCGCCCCTATCGGGGGGCGCCGGTAGGTACGAGCAGTACTTC.

The DNA for the CDR3 is TGTGCCAGCAGCCCAGGAGGTGGTGGACTCCCTAATTCACCCCTCCACTTT. This sequence encodes CASSPGGGGLPNSPLHF. The chain links TRBV5-6 to TRBJ1-6; D remains ambiguous. The length of the CDR3 is 17 residues. V shed 4 bases and J shed 6 bases, with 20 bases lying between them. The germline CDR1 and CDR2 sequences are SGHDT and YYEEEE.

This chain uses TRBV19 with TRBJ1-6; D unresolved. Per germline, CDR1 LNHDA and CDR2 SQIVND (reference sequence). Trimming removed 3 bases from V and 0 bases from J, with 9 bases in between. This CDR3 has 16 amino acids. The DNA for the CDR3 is TGTGCCAGTAGTATTAGTCCGAGCTCCTATAATTCACCCCTCCACTTT. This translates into CASSISPSSYNSPLHF.

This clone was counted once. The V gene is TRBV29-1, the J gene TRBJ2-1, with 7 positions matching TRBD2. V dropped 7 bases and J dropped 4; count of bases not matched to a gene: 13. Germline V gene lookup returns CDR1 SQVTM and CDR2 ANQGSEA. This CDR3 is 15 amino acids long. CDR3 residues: CSAPGGMDGYNEQFF. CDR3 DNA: TGCAGCGCCCCCGGGGGGATGGACGGGTACAATGAGCAGTTCTTC.

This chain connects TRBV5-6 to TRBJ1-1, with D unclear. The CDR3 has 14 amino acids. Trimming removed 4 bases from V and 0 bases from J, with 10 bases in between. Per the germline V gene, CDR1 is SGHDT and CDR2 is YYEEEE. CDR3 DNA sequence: TGTGCCAGCAGCCTCTACGGGGTGAACACTGAAGCTTTCTTT. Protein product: CASSLYGVNTEAFF. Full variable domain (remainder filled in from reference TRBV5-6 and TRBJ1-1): DAGVTQSPTHLIKTRGQQVTLRCSPKSGHDTVSWYQQALGQGPQFIFQYYEEEERQRGNFPDRFSGHQFPNYSSELNVNALLLGDSALYLCASSLYGVNTEAFFGQGTRLTVV.